The clone carrying this TCR beta chain showed up just a few times. What it recognizes is unknown. A much more abundant neighbour one base away suggests this may be a read error. This sample is drawn from a study of molecular identifiers for immune sequencing clone quantification. Study-wide points: Effector cells kept over 99% of their molecules in clones above 20 RNA copies, while naive cells kept under 1% there.

CDR3 length: 14 residues. CDR1 and CDR2 (germline): SQVTM, ANQGSEA. MiXCR was run by TCRdb on the PCR reads, yielding one entry per CDR3 protein. Of under 800,000 distinct CDR3 sequences in the sample, roughly 23% were seen once. Libraries used roughly 18,000 to 1,000,000 sorted naive CD8 T cells and 10%, 30% or 50% RNA input. The sequencing input was naive CD8+ T cells from blood, with Jurkat cell RNA spiked in. The subset was: FACS-sorted CD8+CD4-CCR7+CD45RA+ naive T cells. This chain links TRBV29-1 with TRBJ1-5, with TRBD1 as a possible D gene (5 bases). The sequence was collected from a human donor in good health. Some libraries in this study had Jurkat cell RNA spiked in. This CDR3 reads CGVEKGLVTQPQHF. The CDR3 region has the DNA TGCGGCGTTGAAAAGGGGCTCGTAACCCAGCCCCAGCATTTT.